These 8 T cell receptor beta chains share one sample of origin, sequenced in a study of CD8 T cells in Susac syndrome. RNA amounts of roughly 0.45 to 1 ug underwent reverse transcription with random hexamers. Each CDR3 protein is one row after TCRdb ran MiXCR on the immunoSEQ multiplex PCR reads. Found here are more than 200,000 distinct CDR3 sequences, approximately 94% of them singletons; the top ten hold 0.15% to 0.2%. The sequenced sample was CD4+ T cells from PBMCs. The receptors here all came from a human donor with Susac syndrome.

This clonotype came up once. V is TRBV29-1 and J is TRBJ2-1, with unresolved D. In germline, CDR1 is SQVTM, CDR2 ANQGSEA. Trimming cost V 8 bases and J 8 bases, with 13 bases left between them. CDR3 length: 11 residues. The CDR3 loop reads CSSDSVYEQFF. The CDR3 coding sequence is TGCAGCTCAGACTCCGTATATGAGCAGTTCTTC.

This clonotype occurred once. The chain employs TRBV6-5 and TRBJ1-2; no reliable D call. Trimming cost V 5 bases and J 7 bases, with 14 bases left between them. This CDR3 comprises 13 residues. From germline, CDR1 is MNHEY and CDR2 SVGAGI. The CDR3 nucleotides read TGTGCCAGCAGTCGAAGAACGGCGGGTGGCTACACCTTC. Translated, it gives CASSRRTAGGYTF.

The rearrangement joins TRBV6-6 to TRBJ1-2, with a weak D call TRBD1 (6 bases). V gave up 6 bases and J gave up 4 bases, with 15 bases separating them. CDR3 length equals 14 residues. CDR1 is MNHNY, CDR2 SVGAGI, per germline (reference sequence). The CDR3 here is CASRGGGISYGYTF. CDR3 DNA sequence: TGTGCCAGCAGGGGAGGGGGAATTTCCTATGGCTACACCTTC.

V is TRBV9 and J is TRBJ1-2; no definite D call. The CDR3 has 13 amino acids. The V end lost 5 bases, the J end lost 7 bases, and 15 bases lay between the germline ends. Per the germline V gene, CDR1 is SGDLS and CDR2 is YYNGEE. CDR3 sequence (DNA): TGTGCCAGCAGTAAGGACGCTACAACTGGCTACACCTTC. Translated, it gives CASSKDATTGYTF.

This clonotype was counted a few times. The rearrangement joins TRBV10-3 to TRBJ2-7, with no clear D. The CDR3 runs 15 residues. V lost 2 bases and J lost 5, with 16 bases in between. The germline CDR1 and CDR2 sequences are ENHRY and SYGVKD. The CDR3 sequence: CAISETQWQPHEQYF. CDR3 DNA sequence: TGTGCCATCAGTGAGACACAGTGGCAACCTCACGAGCAGTACTTC.

The rearrangement links TRBV9 to TRBJ2-6; D uncertain. In germline, CDR1 is SGDLS, CDR2 YYNGEE. This CDR3 is 15 amino acids long. CDR3 nucleotide sequence: TGTCACAGCAGCGCCGACCCTTCTGGGGCCAACGTCCTGACTTTC. Amino acids: CHSSADPSGANVLTF.

This sequence joins TRBV28 and TRBJ2-1; 10 bases fit TRBD1. Looked up from germline, CDR1 is MDHEN and CDR2 is SYDVKM. V was pared by 2 bases and J by 7 bases, with 2 bases of the junction left unmatched. The CDR3 totals 14 residues. In nucleotides, the CDR3 is TGTGCCAGCAGTTTAGCGGGACAGGGGAATGAGCAGTTCTTC. The encoded protein is CASSLAGQGNEQFF. Looking up the rest from reference TRBV28 and TRBJ2-1 gives the full variable domain: DVKVTQSSRYLVKRTGEKVFLECVQDMDHENMFWYRQDPGLGLRLIYFSYDVKMKEKGDIPEGYSVSREKKERFSLILESASTNQTSMYLCASSLAGQGNEQFFGPGTRLTVL.

This chain links TRBV11-3 with TRBJ1-1; D gene uncertain. V lost 7 bases and J 1 base, leaving 10 bases between the germline ends. The CDR3 runs 13 residues. The germline V gene encodes CDR1 SGHNT and CDR2 YENEEA. The CDR3 region has the DNA TGTGCCAGCACCCCACAGCAGAACACTGAAGCTTTCTTT. Protein product: CASTPQQNTEAFF.